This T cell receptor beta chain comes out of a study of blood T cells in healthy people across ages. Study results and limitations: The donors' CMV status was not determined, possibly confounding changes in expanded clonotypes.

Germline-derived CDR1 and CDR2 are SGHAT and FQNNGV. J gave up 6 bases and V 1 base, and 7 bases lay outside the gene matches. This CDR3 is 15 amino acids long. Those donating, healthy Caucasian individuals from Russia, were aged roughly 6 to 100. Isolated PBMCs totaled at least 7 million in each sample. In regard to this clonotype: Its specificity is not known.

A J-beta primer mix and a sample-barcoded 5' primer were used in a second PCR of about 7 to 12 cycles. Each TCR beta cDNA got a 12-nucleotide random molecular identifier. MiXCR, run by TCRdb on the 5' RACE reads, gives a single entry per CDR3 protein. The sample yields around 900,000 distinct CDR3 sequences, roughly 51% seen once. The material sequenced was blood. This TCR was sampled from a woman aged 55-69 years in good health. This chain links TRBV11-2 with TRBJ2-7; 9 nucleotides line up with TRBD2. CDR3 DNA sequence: TGTGCCAGCAGCTTAGGTAGCGGGAGAGGTCGCGAGCAGTACTTC. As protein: CASSLGSGRGREQYF.